A single sample gave rise to the 8 T cell receptor beta chains below, sequenced in a study of blood T cell repertoires in COVID-19. Using immunoSEQ multiplex PCR, the repertoire was profiled, and TCRdb retains in-frame clones only, with some absent. The data contain some 320,000 clones, about 89% of them singletons. The sequenced material came from PBMCs or T cells enriched from blood (not recorded which). Receptors originate from a woman in her thirties who had recovered from COVID-19.

The CDR3 sequence is CASSREGRAYEQYF. For the CDR3, the DNA is TGTGCCAGTAGTAGAGAGGGCAGAGCCTACGAGCAGTACTTC. V is TRBV19 and J is TRBJ2-7; D is perhaps TRBD2 (5 bases). V lost 4 bases and J lost 2, with 12 bases in between. The CDR3 totals 14 residues. Per the germline V gene, CDR1 is LNHDA and CDR2 is SQIVND (reference sequence).

The V gene is TRBV7-3, the J gene TRBJ1-4; 9 bases align to TRBD1. This CDR3 spans 15 amino acids. Germline lookup yields CDR1 SGHTA and CDR2 FQGTGA. The V segment lost 1 base and the J segment 6 bases; nucleotides outside the gene matches: 3. In nucleotides, the CDR3 is TGTGCCAGCAGCTTAATGGGACAGGGTTATGAAAAACTGTTTTTT. As protein: CASSLMGQGYEKLFF.

The chain uses TRBV19 and TRBJ1-4; D is undetermined. V lost 6 bases to trimming and J lost 5 bases, with 10 bases between them. The germline V gene has CDR1 LNHDA and CDR2 SQIVND (reference sequence). This CDR3 contains 13 residues. As DNA, the CDR3 is TGTGCCAGTAGCTCCAAACAGAATGAAAAACTGTTTTTT. Translated: CASSSKQNEKLFF.

The CDR3 DNA reads TGTGCCAGCAGCTCAGGGGAATCAGGAGCTTTCTTT. As protein: CASSSGESGAFF. This chain connects TRBV7-3 to TRBJ1-1; D might be TRBD1 (6 bases). The CDR3 is 12 residues long. V lost 4 bases and J 10 bases, leaving 13 bases between the germline ends. Germline V gene lookup returns CDR1 SGHTA and CDR2 FQGTGA.

The chain uses TRBV30 and TRBJ2-5; tentatively, D is TRBD2 (5 bases). The CDR3 is made up of 14 amino acids. V lost 4 bases to trimming and J lost 0 bases, with 12 bases between them. Germline CDR1 reads GTSNPN; CDR2 reads SVGIG (reference sequence). In nucleotides, the CDR3 is TGTGCCTGGACGCCCACTAGGTACCAAGAGACCCAGTACTTC. Translation: CAWTPTRYQETQYF.

The chain couples TRBV2 to TRBJ2-4; tentatively, D is TRBD1 (5 bases). This CDR3 has 14 amino acids. V lost 8 bases, J lost 0 bases, and 11 bases lay in between. CDR1 and CDR2 (germline): SNHLY, FYNNEI. The CDR3 nucleotides read TGTGCCAGCTCGACAGAACTAGCCAAAAACATTCAGTACTTC. Its translation: CASSTELAKNIQYF.

The chain links TRBV20-1 to TRBJ2-7; 9 nucleotides line up with TRBD1. This CDR3 contains 15 residues. CDR1 and CDR2 (germline): DFQATT, SNEGSKA (reference sequence). Trimming removed 3 bases from V and 1 base from J; junction bases left unmatched: 7. DNA for the CDR3: TGCAGTGCTAGTCGTTGGGGACAGGGTTCCTACGAGCAGTACTTC. This sequence encodes CSASRWGQGSYEQYF.

This chain joins TRBV2 and TRBJ1-4; 10 bases are a match to TRBD1. Germline CDR1 is SNHLY and CDR2 is FYNNEI. V dropped 6 bases and J dropped 7; count of bases not matched to a gene: 5. CDR3 size: 14 residues. The CDR3 region is CASRTGTGAEKLFF. In nucleotides, the CDR3 is TGTGCCAGCAGGACCGGGACAGGGGCTGAAAAACTGTTTTTT.